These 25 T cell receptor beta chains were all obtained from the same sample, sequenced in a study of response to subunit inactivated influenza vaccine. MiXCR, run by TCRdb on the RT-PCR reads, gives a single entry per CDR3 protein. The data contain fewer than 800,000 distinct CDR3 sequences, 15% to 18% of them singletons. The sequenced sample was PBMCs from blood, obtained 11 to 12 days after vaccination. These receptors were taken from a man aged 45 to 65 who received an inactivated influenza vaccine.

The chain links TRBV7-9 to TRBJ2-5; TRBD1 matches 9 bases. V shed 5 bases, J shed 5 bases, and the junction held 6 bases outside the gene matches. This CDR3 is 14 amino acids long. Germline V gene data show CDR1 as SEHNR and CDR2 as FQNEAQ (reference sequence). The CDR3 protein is CASSPQQGAETQYF. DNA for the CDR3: TGTGCCAGCAGCCCACAACAGGGGGCCGAGACCCAGTACTTC.

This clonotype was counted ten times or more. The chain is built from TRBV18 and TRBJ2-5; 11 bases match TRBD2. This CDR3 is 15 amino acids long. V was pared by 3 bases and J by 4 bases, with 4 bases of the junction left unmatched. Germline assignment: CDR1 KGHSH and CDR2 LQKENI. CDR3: CASSPGTSGGETQYF. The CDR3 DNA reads TGTGCCAGCTCACCCGGGACTAGCGGAGGAGAGACCCAGTACTTC.

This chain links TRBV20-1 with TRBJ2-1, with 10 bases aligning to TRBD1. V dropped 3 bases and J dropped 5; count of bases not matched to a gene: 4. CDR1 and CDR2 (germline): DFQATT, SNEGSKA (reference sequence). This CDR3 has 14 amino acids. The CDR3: CSARDRGAHNEQFF. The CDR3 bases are TGCAGTGCTAGGGACAGGGGGGCTCACAATGAGCAGTTCTTC.

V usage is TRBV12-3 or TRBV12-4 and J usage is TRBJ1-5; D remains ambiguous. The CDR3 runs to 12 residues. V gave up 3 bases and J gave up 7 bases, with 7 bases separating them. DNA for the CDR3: TGTGCCAGCAGTTTTCTCAGGCAGCCCCAGCATTTT. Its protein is CASSFLRQPQHF.

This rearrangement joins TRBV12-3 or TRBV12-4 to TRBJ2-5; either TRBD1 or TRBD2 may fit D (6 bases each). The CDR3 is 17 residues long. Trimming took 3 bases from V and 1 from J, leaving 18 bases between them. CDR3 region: CASSFEFGGPGQETQYF. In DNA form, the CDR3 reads TGTGCCAGCAGTTTCGAGTTCGGGGGCCCGGGCCAAGAGACCCAGTACTTC.

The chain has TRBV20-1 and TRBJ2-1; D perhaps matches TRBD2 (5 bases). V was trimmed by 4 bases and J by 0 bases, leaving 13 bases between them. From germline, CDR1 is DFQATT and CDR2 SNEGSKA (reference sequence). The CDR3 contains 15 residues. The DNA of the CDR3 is TGCAGTGCTATAGTGGGAGTTCGCTCCTACAATGAGCAGTTCTTC. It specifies CSAIVGVRSYNEQFF.

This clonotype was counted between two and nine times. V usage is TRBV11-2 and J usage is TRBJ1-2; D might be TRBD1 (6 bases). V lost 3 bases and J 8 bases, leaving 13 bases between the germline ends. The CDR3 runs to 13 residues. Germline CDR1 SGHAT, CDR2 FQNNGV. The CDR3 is CASSLVGGDGYTF. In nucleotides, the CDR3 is TGTGCCAGCAGCTTGGTTGGGGGCGACGGCTACACCTTC.

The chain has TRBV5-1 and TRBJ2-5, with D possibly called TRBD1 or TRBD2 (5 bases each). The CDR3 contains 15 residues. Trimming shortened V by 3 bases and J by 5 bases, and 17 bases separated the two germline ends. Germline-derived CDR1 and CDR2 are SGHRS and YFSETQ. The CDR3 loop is CASSYGGERGETQYF. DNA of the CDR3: TGCGCCAGCAGCTATGGTGGCGAGAGGGGCGAGACCCAGTACTTC.

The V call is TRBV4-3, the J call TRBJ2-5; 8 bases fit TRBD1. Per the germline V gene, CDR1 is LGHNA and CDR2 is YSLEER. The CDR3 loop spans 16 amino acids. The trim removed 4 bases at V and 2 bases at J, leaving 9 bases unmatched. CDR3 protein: CASSLGLDRGQETQYF. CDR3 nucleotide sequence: TGCGCCAGCAGCCTAGGACTCGACAGGGGTCAAGAGACCCAGTACTTC.

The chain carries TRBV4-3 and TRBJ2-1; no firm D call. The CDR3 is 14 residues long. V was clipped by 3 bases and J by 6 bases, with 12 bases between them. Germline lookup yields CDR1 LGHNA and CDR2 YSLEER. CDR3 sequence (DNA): TGCGCCAGCAGCCAGGGTCCGGGCCTCAATGAGCAGTTCTTC. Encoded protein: CASSQGPGLNEQFF.

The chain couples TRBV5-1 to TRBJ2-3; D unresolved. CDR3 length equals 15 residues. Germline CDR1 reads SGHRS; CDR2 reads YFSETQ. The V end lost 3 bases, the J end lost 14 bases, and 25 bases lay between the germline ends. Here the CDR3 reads CASSSMSTDTFPRYF. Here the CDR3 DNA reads TGCGCCAGCAGCTCCATGTCCACAGATACGTTCCCTAGGTATTTT.

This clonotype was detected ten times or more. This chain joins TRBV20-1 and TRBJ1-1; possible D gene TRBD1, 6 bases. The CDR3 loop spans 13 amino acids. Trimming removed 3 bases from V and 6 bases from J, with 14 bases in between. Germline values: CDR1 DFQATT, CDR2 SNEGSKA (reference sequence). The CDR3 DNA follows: TGCAGTGCTAGGGGTAGGGACAAGGCTGAAGCTTTCTTT. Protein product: CSARGRDKAEAFF.

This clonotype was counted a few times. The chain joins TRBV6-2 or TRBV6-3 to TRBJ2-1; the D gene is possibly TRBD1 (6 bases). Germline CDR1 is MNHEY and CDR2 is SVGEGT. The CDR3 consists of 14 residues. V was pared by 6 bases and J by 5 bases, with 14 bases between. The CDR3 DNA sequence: TGTGCCAGCAGAGTGGACAGACCAAACAATGAGCAGTTCTTC. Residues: CASRVDRPNNEQFF.

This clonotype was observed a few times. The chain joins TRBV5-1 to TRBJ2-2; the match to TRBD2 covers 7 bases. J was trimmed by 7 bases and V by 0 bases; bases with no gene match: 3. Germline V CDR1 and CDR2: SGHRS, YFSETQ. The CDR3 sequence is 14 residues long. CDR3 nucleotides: TGCGCCAGCAGCTTGGCCACTAGCGACGGGGAGCTGTTTTTT. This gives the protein CASSLATSDGELFF.

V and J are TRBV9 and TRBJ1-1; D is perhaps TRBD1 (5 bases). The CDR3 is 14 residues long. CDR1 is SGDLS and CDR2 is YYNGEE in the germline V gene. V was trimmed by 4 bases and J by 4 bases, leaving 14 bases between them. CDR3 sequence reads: CASSPRGPGTEAFF. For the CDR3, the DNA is TGTGCCAGCAGCCCACGGGGCCCAGGCACTGAAGCTTTCTTT.

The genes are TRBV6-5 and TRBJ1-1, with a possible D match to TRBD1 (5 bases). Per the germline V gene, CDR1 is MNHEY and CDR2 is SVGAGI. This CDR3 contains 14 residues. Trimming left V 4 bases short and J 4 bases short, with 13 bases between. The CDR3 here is CASSFSGFGTEAFF. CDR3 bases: TGTGCCAGCAGTTTCTCAGGGTTCGGCACTGAAGCTTTCTTT.

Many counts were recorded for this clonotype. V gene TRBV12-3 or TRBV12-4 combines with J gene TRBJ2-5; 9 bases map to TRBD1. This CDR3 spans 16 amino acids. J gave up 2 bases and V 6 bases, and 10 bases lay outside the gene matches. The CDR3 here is CASSPTGTGPQETQYF. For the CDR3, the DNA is TGTGCCAGCAGCCCAACCGGGACAGGGCCTCAAGAGACCCAGTACTTC.

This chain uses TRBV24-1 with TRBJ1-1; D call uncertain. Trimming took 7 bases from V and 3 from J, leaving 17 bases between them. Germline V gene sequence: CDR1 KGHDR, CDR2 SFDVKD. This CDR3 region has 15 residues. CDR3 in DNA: TGTGCCACCAGAGGTGATGGGAGGGCGGACACTGAAGCTTTCTTT. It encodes CATRGDGRADTEAFF.

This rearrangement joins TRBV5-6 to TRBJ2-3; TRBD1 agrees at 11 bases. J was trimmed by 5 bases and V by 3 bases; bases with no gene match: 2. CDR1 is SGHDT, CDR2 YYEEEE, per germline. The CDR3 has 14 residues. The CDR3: CASSWDRGKDTQYF. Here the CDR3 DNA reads TGTGCCAGCAGCTGGGACAGGGGGAAAGATACGCAGTATTTT.

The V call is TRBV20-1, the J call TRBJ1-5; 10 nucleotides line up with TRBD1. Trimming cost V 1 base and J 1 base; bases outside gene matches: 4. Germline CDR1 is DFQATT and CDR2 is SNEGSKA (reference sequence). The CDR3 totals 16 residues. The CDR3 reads CSARGDRGQSNQPQHF. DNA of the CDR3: TGCAGTGCTAGAGGAGACAGGGGGCAAAGCAATCAGCCCCAGCATTTT.

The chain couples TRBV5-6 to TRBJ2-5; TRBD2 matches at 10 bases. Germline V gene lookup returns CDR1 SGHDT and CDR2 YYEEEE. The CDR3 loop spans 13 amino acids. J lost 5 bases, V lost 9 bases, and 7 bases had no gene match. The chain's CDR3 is CATRLAGAETQYF. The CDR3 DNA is TGTGCCACCCGCCTAGCGGGGGCGGAGACCCAGTACTTC.

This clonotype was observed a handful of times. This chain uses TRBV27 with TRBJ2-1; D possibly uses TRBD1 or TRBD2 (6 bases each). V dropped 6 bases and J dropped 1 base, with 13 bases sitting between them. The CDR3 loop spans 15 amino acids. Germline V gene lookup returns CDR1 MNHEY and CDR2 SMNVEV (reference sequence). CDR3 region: CASSLRGRSYNEQFF. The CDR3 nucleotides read TGTGCCAGCAGCCTCCGGGGGCGTTCCTACAATGAGCAGTTCTTC.

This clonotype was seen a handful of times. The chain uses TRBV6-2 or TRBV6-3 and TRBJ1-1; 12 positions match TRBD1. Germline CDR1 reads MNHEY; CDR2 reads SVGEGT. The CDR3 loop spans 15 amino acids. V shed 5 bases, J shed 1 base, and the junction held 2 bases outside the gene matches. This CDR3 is CASSQGQGANTEAFF. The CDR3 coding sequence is TGTGCCAGCAGTCAGGGACAGGGGGCGAACACTGAAGCTTTCTTT.

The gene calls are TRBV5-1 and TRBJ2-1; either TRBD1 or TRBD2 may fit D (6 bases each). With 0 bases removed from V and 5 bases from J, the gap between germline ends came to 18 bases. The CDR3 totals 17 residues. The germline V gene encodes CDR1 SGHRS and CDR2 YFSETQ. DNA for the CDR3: TGCGCCAGCAGCTTGGCCCCAATTTGGGGGGCCGACAATGAGCAGTTCTTC. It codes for CASSLAPIWGADNEQFF.

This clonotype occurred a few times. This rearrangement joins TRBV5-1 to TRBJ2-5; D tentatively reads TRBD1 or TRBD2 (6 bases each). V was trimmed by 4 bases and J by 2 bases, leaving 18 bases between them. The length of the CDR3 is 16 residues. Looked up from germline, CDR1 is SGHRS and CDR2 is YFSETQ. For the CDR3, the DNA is TGCGCCAGCAGCAAGGGGGGCAGAGGGAAACAAGAGACCCAGTACTTC. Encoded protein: CASSKGGRGKQETQYF.